This T cell receptor beta chain came from a study of CD8 T cells in ankylosing spondylitis. Findings and caveats of the study: Ankylosing spondylitis blood appeared to carry a characteristic TCR beta motif of eight or nine highly homologous variants.

Construction of TCR beta libraries was performed using quantitative 5'-RACE with molecular barcodes. TCRdb fed the 5' RACE reads into MiXCR, producing one record per CDR3 protein. The data show 450,000 to 550,000 distinct CDR3 sequences, approximately 5.3% seen once. In this sample, this clonotype turned up many times. Antigen specificity is unknown. V dropped 5 bases and J dropped 5; count of bases not matched to a gene: 8. The CDR3 is made up of 16 amino acids. In germline, CDR1 is SGHAT, CDR2 FQNNGV. V is TRBV11-2 and J is TRBJ2-5; 13 nucleotides match TRBD2. Sequencing used blood, either unsorted or a sorted T cell fraction (not recorded which). The sequence derives from a male donor with ankylosing spondylitis. The DNA of the CDR3 is TGTGCCAGCAGCCCCCAGGGACTAGCGGGAATTGAGACCCAGTACTTC. This sequence encodes CASSPQGLAGIETQYF.